The 8 T cell receptor delta chains below come from one sample, sequenced in a study of γδ T cells in repeated Plasmodium falciparum infection. Flow sorting of PBMC yielded separate Vgamma9/Vdelta2+ and Vdelta2-negative gammadelta T cell populations for bulk repertoire analysis. TCRdb reran clone calling via CATT on the multiplex PCR reads. The repertoire includes 93,000 or so delta-chain clones, more than 0.85% of them detected once, and more than 9% sits in the top ten. Source material: gamma-delta T cells from blood. Receptors were obtained from a pool of human donors (malaria-infected and uninfected, not separated).

Worth noting for this clone: The likely explanation is a read error, given a far larger clone one base away. Different DNA sequences within this sample yield the same CDR3. The chain employs TRDV1 and TRDJ1; D is ambiguous. Trimming removed 0 bases from V and 8 bases from J, with 16 bases in between. This CDR3 has 15 residues. CDR1 and CDR2 from the germline V gene are TSWWSYY and QGS. The chain's CDR3 is CALGELLVVQGKLIF. DNA of the CDR3: TGTGCTCTTGGGGAACTTCTAGTAGTCCAGGGAAAACTCATCTTT.

In regard to this clone: The protein recorded in TCRdb matches a much larger clone and deviates from this DNA's translation at residue 15, suggesting a read error; the protein here is obtained by translating the DNA. This rearrangement joins TRDV1 to TRDJ1; a weak D match, TRDD2 (7 bases). Since TCRdb gives no J gene, matching the DNA to germline was used here to assign it. V was trimmed by 3 bases and J by 1 base, leaving 33 bases between them. This CDR3 is built from 22 residues. Germline CDR1 TSWWSYY, CDR2 QGS. CDR3 nucleotides: TGTGCTCTTGGGGATTCTTCCTTCCTCGGAAGAGTGTGGGGGGTACGCACCGATAAACTCATCTTT. Encoded protein: CALGDSSFLGRVWGVRTDKLIF.

This clone was counted a few times. J gene TRDJ1 was identified, but the V gene was not called. The CDR3 has 19 amino acids. The CDR3 DNA reads TGTGCTCTTGGGGAAAGGGGGGGAGGGCCCGCCTCTAGAAAATATAAACTCATCTTT. Its translation: CALGERGGGPASRKYKLIF.

The sample holds a few counts of this clone. TCRdb has a much larger clone's protein, which differs at residue 15 from the translation of this DNA, likely because of a read error; what is shown is the protein translated from the DNA. This chain's CDR3 is CACDTVGGYQDRYTGKLIF. CDR3 sequence (DNA): TGTGCCTGTGACACCGTCGGGGGATACCAGGATCGGTACACCGGTAAACTCATCTTT. The chain couples TRDV2 to TRDJ1; 9 bases agree with TRDD3. No J gene was available from TCRdb, and it was assigned here by a germline match of the DNA. CDR3 length: 19 amino acids. CDR1 and CDR2 (germline): GEAIGNYY, EKD.

With regard to this clone: TCRdb lists the protein of a much larger clone for this DNA, which differs at residue 13, so this is likely a read error; the protein given here is translated from the DNA itself. The chain links TRDV1 to TRDJ1; 9 bases align to TRDD3. TCRdb is silent on the J gene; assignment here came from matching the DNA to germline. The CDR3 is 18 residues long. Trimming took 0 bases from V and 4 from J; bases not matched to a gene: 12. The V gene's germline CDR1 is TSWWSYY and CDR2 QGS. CDR3 protein: CALGELPGLLGDSDKLIF. The CDR3 bases are TGTGCTCTTGGGGAACTCCCGGGGCTACTGGGGGACAGCGATAAACTCATCTTT.

Comments on this clone: It is likely a read error: a sequence one base away is far more abundant. The sample has other DNA sequences that encode this CDR3 too. V and J are TRDV1 and TRDJ1; TRDD2 agrees at 9 bases. TCRdb supplies no J gene; here it was assigned by aligning the nucleotide sequence to germline. CDR1 is TSWWSYY and CDR2 is QGS in the germline V gene. The CDR3 consists of 23 residues. The CDR3 reads CALGEHCCRPSYSYGGYTDKLIF. In DNA, the CDR3 is TGTGCTCTCGGGGAACATTGTTGTAGGCCTTCCTACTCCTACGGGGGATACACCGATAAACTCATCTTT.

This clone has a handful of counts. TCRdb records a much larger clone's protein for this DNA, with a difference at residue 24 that likely arises from a read error; the protein given is the translation of the DNA. V gene assignment gives TRDV1, but the J gene was left uncalled; the table's D call, TRDD3, was not checked against the DNA. Germline CDR1 is TSWWSYY and CDR2 is QGS. CDR3 length equals 25 residues. The CDR3 bases are TGTGCTCTTGGGGGCTTGTGGCGGCCTTCCTACTTTACCCTGGGGGATACGGGGGGGACCGATAAACTCACCTTT. The encoded protein is CALGGLWRPSYFTLGDTGGTDKLTF.

Only a few counts were recorded for this clone. The V call is TRDV1, the J call TRDJ1; 8 positions agree with TRDD3. The J gene is not listed in TCRdb, so it was assigned here from a DNA match to germline. In germline, CDR1 is TSWWSYY, CDR2 QGS. V shed 0 bases and J 0 bases; nucleotides not matched to a gene: 6. The CDR3 loop spans 17 amino acids. The chain's CDR3 is CALGELSGGLYTDKLIF. The CDR3 region has the DNA TGTGCTCTTGGGGAACTTTCTGGGGGACTTTACACCGATAAACTCATCTTT.